This paragraph covers one T cell receptor (beta chain) sequence. Its antigen is currently not known. No qualities accompany the bases; no much larger clone lies one base away. The immunoSEQ Assay, a bias-controlled multiplex PCR, was used to amplify TCRbeta CDR3 regions from genomic DNA. In the original analysis: Nucleated cell counts per sample were estimated from amplification of reference gene primers within the assay. To quantify the absolute abundance of each unique TCRbeta CDR3 rearrangement, sequence reads were collapsed and filtered. For each sample, productive Simpson clonality was calculated as the square root of Simpson's diversity index over productive rearrangements. TCRdb stores this immuneACCESS table with in-frame sequences only. Part of the clones is absent; in the studies checked, under half of the shortfall reflects unresolved V genes, and no reason is known for the rest. D and trimming were read from the DNA, whereas the V and J calls and clone size are those reported in that table. The sample table records 81,000 or so clones; 65% to 90% of these occur just once. Jointly, the top ten make up roughly 9.6% of the sample.

One collaborating source in Seattle enrolled patients while the patients were actively infected and followed the patients over time throughout the course of disease. Collaborating institutions collected whole blood in K2EDTA tubes following their own protocols. For TCRbeta analysis, collaborators shipped samples as frozen whole blood, isolated PBMCs, or DNA extracted from either of those sample types. The data belong to a study of blood T cell repertoires in COVID-19 (dated by TCRdb to the early 2020s). In the study overall: Samples covering the acute and convalescent phases of COVID-19 were provided by collaborators in the United States, Italy and Spain. The prospective study material was composed of cDNA or gDNA derived from T cells, B-cell-depleted T cells, or PBMCs. The dataset comprised deeply sampled blood TCRbeta repertoires from subjects exposed to, actively infected with, or recovered from COVID-19. The repertoires were released in a freely available public database meant as a resource for research on the immune response to SARS-CoV-2. The samples were drawn from the first 160 participants of the ongoing ImmuneRACE study and from some 1,300 subjects provided by 6 global collaborators. Sample metadata almost always included a de-identified subject ID, COVID-19 status, age in years and sex. Where available, HLA class I and class II types were taken from metadata supplied by the sample provider and were not determined by assay-based typing.

Inclusive of the bounding cysteine and phenylalanine, the CDR3 is 16 residues long. Kept here is only the CDR3 DNA, which spans 48 bases and is read in frame from base 1. CDR1 and CDR2, looked up from the germline V gene, are KGHSH and LQKENI. V loses 3 bases at its end and J loses 4 bases; junction bases beyond the gene matches: 4. The paper as a whole reports these results and caveats: The amount of clinical and demographic metadata varied by source and participant and was provided uncurated.

Rearrangement joined TRBV18 to TRBJ2-3, and TRBD2 aligns with 13 junction nucleotides. What was sequenced was peripheral blood. This receptor was taken from a man aged 45-65 years with COVID-19, enrolled during active disease. This receptor has the CDR3 CASSPQLAGGPDTQYF. DNA sequence: TGTGCCAGCTCACCGCAACTAGCGGGAGGGCCAGATACGCAGTATTTT. When the CDR3 is completed using the reference TRBV18 and TRBJ2-3 genes on either side, the full variable domain is NAGVMQNPRHLVRRRGQEARLRCSPMKGHSHVYWYRQLPEEGLKFMVYLQKENIIDESGMPKERFSAEFPKEGPSILRIQQVVRGDSAAYFCASSPQLAGGPDTQYFGPGTRLTVL.